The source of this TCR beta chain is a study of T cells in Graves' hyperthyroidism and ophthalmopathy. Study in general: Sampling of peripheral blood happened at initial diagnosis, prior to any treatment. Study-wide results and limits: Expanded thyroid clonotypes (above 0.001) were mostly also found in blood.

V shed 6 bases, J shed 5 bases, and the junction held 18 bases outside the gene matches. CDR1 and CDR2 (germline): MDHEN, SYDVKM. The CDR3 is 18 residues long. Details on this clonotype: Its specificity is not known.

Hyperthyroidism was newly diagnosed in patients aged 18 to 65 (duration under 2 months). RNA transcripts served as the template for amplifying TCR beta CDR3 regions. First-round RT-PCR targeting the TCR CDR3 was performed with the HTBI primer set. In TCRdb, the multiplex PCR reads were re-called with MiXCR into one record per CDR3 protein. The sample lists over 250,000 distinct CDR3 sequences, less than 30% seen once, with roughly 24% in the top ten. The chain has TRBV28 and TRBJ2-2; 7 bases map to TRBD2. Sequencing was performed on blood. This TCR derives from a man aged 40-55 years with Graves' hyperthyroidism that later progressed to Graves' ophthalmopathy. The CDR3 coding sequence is TGTGCCAGCAGCCCGGGGACTTGGGGGAGGGCAGATACCGGGGAGCTGTTTTTT. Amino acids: CASSPGTWGRADTGELFF.